This T cell receptor (beta chain) was sequenced in a study of post-analysis software for immune sequencing data (dated by TCRdb to between 2015 and 2016). A note on the overall study: The recorded disease courses included relapsing-remitting, secondary progressive and progressive-relapsing multiple sclerosis, and some patients had no subtype annotation. A subset of samples was prepared in parallel using single-end sample barcoding, then pooled and co-amplified after Illumina adapter ligation. The patient repertoires were compared against around eleven previously published healthy control repertoires obtained from donors aged roughly 6 to 25 years. General study outcomes and caveats: Normalized Chao1 diversity was significantly lower in multiple sclerosis patients than controls, suggesting substantial peripheral T-cell clonal expansion. Strong co-clustering of samples prepared in the same batch was shown by direct clustering with F measure, prompting a batch-effect correction. Several TRBV segments, including TRBV5-6, TRBV5-1 and TRBV20-1, were significantly more frequent in patients than controls. The control group was slightly older than the multiple sclerosis patient group.

Per the germline V gene, SGHRS is the CDR1 and YFSETQ is the CDR2. From the cysteine up to the phenylalanine, the CDR3 has a length of 15 residues. This entry keeps only the CDR3 DNA: 45 bases, framed from base 1. The V and J ends are trimmed by 0 bases and 2 bases, leaving 9 bases between them. This clonotype was counted a single time. Its cognate antigen has yet to be identified. No much larger clone is present one base from it, and per-base qualities are unavailable. One read alone is weak evidence. Library prep was done by PCR. Reads for this sample came from an Illumina HiSeq 2500. Unique molecular identifiers were incorporated into TCR beta cDNA libraries to reduce PCR and sequencing biases. Per 1 to 10 million input T cells, some 500,000 cDNA molecules were obtained, such that each molecule approximated one T cell. The same protocol used for the earlier healthy control dataset was applied to prepare and sequence the patient libraries. Samples belonging to the same batch were prepared together, multiplexed and sequenced on a shared HiSeq lane. The authors processed their data as follows. Raw barcoded reads were processed with MIGEC, discarding single-read molecular identifier groups before consensus assembly and CDR3 extraction. Clonotype tables were post-analysed with VDJtools, normalizing diversity by down-sampling all datasets to the smallest sample size. Repertoire overlap clustering matched CDR3 amino acid but not nucleotide sequences to correct batch-related cross-sample contamination. TCRdb itself trimmed the public reads at Q25 with fastp, ran MiXCR and retained productive beta chains. Rows with one shared CDR3 protein collapse into an entry with the most common genes and DNA. These V and J calls derive from TCRdb rather than the authors' analysis. The sample table lists about 210,000 distinct CDR3 sequences, 29% of them with a count of one. The ten biggest clones cover approximately 3% of the sample.

TCR beta repertoires were profiled from peripheral blood of under 15 young patients with multiple sclerosis to demonstrate the VDJtools post-analysis software. The patients with multiple sclerosis were children and adolescents between about 6 and 15 years of age. This chain is built from TRBV5-1 and TRBJ2-1, with the D gene call left open. The origin of this receptor is a girl under 18 with multiple sclerosis. The sequenced sample consisted of blood. Here the CDR3 is given as CASSLGSPAYNEQFF. The DNA reads TGCGCCAGCAGCTTGGGTTCCCCGGCCTACAATGAGCAGTTCTTC. The entire variable domain, with the stretches around the CDR3 drawn from the reference TRBV5-1 and TRBJ2-1 proteins, is KAGVTQTPRYLIKTRGQQVTLSCSPISGHRSVSWYQQTPGQGLQFLFEYFSETQRNKGNFPGRFSGRQFSNSRSEMNVSTLELGDSALYLCASSLGSPAYNEQFFGPGTRLTVL.